This T cell receptor beta chain was identified during a study of glioma-infiltrating T cells after dendritic cell vaccination. The study's findings and limits: Longer survival after dendritic cell vaccination followed higher pretreatment TIL content.

In the case of this clone: Its antigen remains unknown.

This sample's time point: after dendritic cell vaccination, including at tumor progression/relapse. V lost 1 base and J lost 4, with 13 bases in between. CDR1 and CDR2 from the germline V gene are SEHNR and FQNEAQ (reference sequence). The CDR3 extends over 15 amino acids. Produced via immunoSEQ multiplex PCR; TCRdb's table is partial and in-frame only. The top ten hold 2% to 2.5% of the sample, which has roughly 80,000 clones, around 86% seen once. The sequence was collected from a human donor with glioblastoma. The material sequenced was blood, taken after dendritic cell vaccination. The rearrangement joins TRBV7-9 to TRBJ1-1, with D perhaps matching TRBD1 (5 bases). CDR3 DNA sequence: TGTGCCAGCAGCTTAGTTGGGGCCCTAGGCACTGAAGCTTTCTTT. It codes for CASSLVGALGTEAFF.